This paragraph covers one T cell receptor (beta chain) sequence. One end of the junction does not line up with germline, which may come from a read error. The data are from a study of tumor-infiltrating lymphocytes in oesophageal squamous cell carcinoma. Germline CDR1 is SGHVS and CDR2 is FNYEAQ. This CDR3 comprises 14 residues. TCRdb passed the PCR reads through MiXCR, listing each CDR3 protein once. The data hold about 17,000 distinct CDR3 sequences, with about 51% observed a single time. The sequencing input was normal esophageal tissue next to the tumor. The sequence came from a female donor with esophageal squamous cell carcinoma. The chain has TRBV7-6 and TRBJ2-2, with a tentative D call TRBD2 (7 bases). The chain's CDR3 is CASSFGGQSGELFF. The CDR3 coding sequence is TGTGCTAGCAGCTTCGGGGGGCAAAGCGGGGAGCTGTTTTTT.